These 24 T cell receptor beta chains originate from one sample sequenced in a study of blood T cell repertoires in COVID-19. The table came from immunoSEQ multiplex PCR; TCRdb's copy has only in-frame clones and leaves some out. The sample shows around 40,000 clones, around 83% of them seen only once. Source material: peripheral blood. The receptors come from a human donor in a cohort sampled during active COVID-19.

The chain links TRBV5-4 to TRBJ2-2; a weak D match, TRBD2 (5 bases). Germline-derived CDR1 and CDR2 are SGHNT and YYREEE (reference sequence). V lost 5 bases and J 0 bases, leaving 14 bases between the germline ends. The CDR3 sequence is 16 residues long. The CDR3 DNA reads TGTGCCAGCAGTAGCGCGGGTGGGGCGAACACCGGGGAGCTGTTTTTT. Amino acid sequence: CASSSAGGANTGELFF.

The V call is TRBV2, the J call TRBJ2-2; D remains ambiguous. Germline V CDR1 and CDR2: SNHLY, FYNNEI. The germline V and J ends were trimmed by 6 bases and 0 bases, with 11 bases remaining between them. The CDR3 runs 15 residues. CDR3 sequence: CASRERPTNTGELFF. CDR3 in DNA: TGTGCCAGCAGGGAGCGCCCTACGAACACCGGGGAGCTGTTTTTT.

J is TRBJ1-3 and V is TRBV5-1; perhaps TRBD1 as D (6 bases). Germline V CDR1 and CDR2: SGHRS, YFSETQ. The CDR3 runs to 16 residues. Trimming took 1 base from V and 1 from J, leaving 12 bases between them. In nucleotides, the CDR3 is TGCGCCAGCAGCTTGCGTGCGGACAGTTCTGGAAACACCATATATTTT. Amino acid sequence: CASSLRADSSGNTIYF.

This chain uses TRBV12-3 or TRBV12-4 with TRBJ1-2, with 10 bases identical to TRBD1. The CDR3 sequence is 13 residues long. V shed 5 bases and J 4 bases; nucleotides not matched to a gene: 1. CDR3 residues: CASSRDRGYGYTF. The CDR3 nucleotides are TGTGCCAGCAGTCGGGACAGGGGCTATGGCTACACCTTC.

This clone came up once. J is TRBJ1-1 and V is TRBV6-5; TRBD1 aligns across 9 bases. Germline CDR1 and CDR2: MNHEY and SVGAGI. Trimming at V came to 5 bases and at J to 1 base, leaving 2 bases not matched to a gene. The CDR3 spans 14 residues. CDR3 region: CASSQQGANTEAFF. The CDR3 DNA is TGTGCCAGCAGTCAACAGGGGGCGAACACTGAAGCTTTCTTT.

The V and J genes are TRBV5-1 and TRBJ1-4; 7 nucleotides agree with TRBD1. This CDR3 contains 15 residues. J was trimmed by 7 bases and V by 4 bases; bases with no gene match: 10. CDR1 is SGHRS and CDR2 is YFSETQ in the germline V gene. The CDR3 nucleotides are TGCGCCAGCAGCATGACGGACAGGCCTACTGAAAAACTGTTTTTT. It yields the protein CASSMTDRPTEKLFF.

The rearrangement links TRBV7-8 to TRBJ2-2, with D perhaps matching TRBD2 (6 bases). Per the germline V gene, CDR1 is SGHVS and CDR2 is FQNEAQ. This CDR3 is 16 amino acids long. Between the trimmed V and J ends, which lost 2 bases and 0 bases, there was a span of 10 bases. The CDR3 bases are TGTGCCAGCAGCTTACAGGACTATGCGAACACCGGGGAGCTGTTTTTT. This sequence encodes CASSLQDYANTGELFF.

V usage is TRBV7-6 and J usage is TRBJ1-3, with a weak D call TRBD1 (6 bases). From germline, CDR1 is SGHVS and CDR2 FNYEAQ. This CDR3 region has 14 residues. V gave up 10 bases and J gave up 0 bases, with 13 bases separating them. In DNA, the CDR3 is TGTGCCACCAGACAGGACCTCTCTGGAAACACCATATATTTT. Protein sequence: CATRQDLSGNTIYF.

The chain is built from TRBV9 and TRBJ2-3, with D possibly being TRBD2 (5 bases). The V end was cut by 4 bases, the J end by 3 bases, with 12 bases between. The CDR3 is 14 amino acids. Germline V lookup: CDR1 SGDLS, CDR2 YYNGEE. CDR3 protein: CASSTSPGTDTQYF. The CDR3 region has the DNA TGTGCCAGCAGCACATCCCCGGGAACAGATACGCAGTATTTT.

The chain carries TRBV27 and TRBJ1-5; D might be TRBD1 (6 bases). Germline V lookup: CDR1 MNHEY, CDR2 SMNVEV (reference sequence). This CDR3 contains 15 residues. Trimming shortened V by 2 bases and J by 5 bases, and 13 bases separated the two germline ends. In DNA form, the CDR3 reads TGTGCCAGCAGTTTAAAGGGTGGGGGCTATCAGCCCCAGCATTTT. Amino acid sequence: CASSLKGGGYQPQHF.

This sequence joins TRBV10-3 and TRBJ2-1; TRBD2 matches at 12 bases. The germline V gene has CDR1 ENHRY and CDR2 SYGVKD. Trimming at V came to 9 bases and at J to 9 bases, leaving 6 bases not matched to a gene. CDR3 size: 13 residues. The CDR3 nucleotides read TGTGCCATTCTAGCGGGGGGGGCCATTGAGCAGTTCTTC. The encoded protein is CAILAGGAIEQFF.

The chain carries TRBV19 and TRBJ1-1; 10 nucleotides agree with TRBD1. Germline values: CDR1 LNHDA, CDR2 SQIVND (reference sequence). The J segment lost 4 bases and the V segment lost 9 bases, leaving 8 bases of the junction unmatched. This CDR3 region has 14 residues. The CDR3 DNA reads as TGTGCCAGCCAGACAGGGGGCTTGGGCACTGAAGCTTTCTTT. It is translated as CASQTGGLGTEAFF.

The chain joins TRBV3-1 (or the pseudogene TRBV3-2) to TRBJ2-5; 14 bases line up with TRBD2. Trimming took 6 bases from V and 5 from J; bases not matched to a gene: 8. The CDR3 consists of 16 residues. Germline CDR1 and CDR2: LGHDT and YNNKEL (reference sequence). CDR3 amino acids: CASSSGTSGGRETQYF. CDR3 nucleotide sequence: TGTGCCAGCAGTAGCGGGACTAGCGGGGGTCGTGAGACCCAGTACTTC.

The CDR3 region is CASRTGQRTDTQYF. DNA of the CDR3: TGTGCCAGTAGGACGGGACAGCGCACAGATACGCAGTATTTT. The chain links TRBV19 to TRBJ2-3; 7 bases line up with TRBD1. This CDR3 has 14 amino acids. With V trimmed by 6 bases and J by 1 base, 4 bases remained unmatched. Per germline, CDR1 LNHDA and CDR2 SQIVND (reference sequence).

The chain is built from TRBV10-3 and TRBJ2-3; 8 bases map to TRBD1. The CDR3 runs to 15 residues. The J segment lost 2 bases and the V segment lost 6 bases, leaving 7 bases of the junction unmatched. In germline, CDR1 is ENHRY, CDR2 SYGVKD. The CDR3 bases are TGTGCCATCAGCCCGGGACAGGTTAACACAGATACGCAGTATTTT. It translates to CAISPGQVNTDTQYF.

The chain has TRBV5-6 and TRBJ2-7, with D possibly matching TRBD1 (6 bases). Germline CDR1 SGHDT, CDR2 YYEEEE. The CDR3 runs to 13 residues. The germline V and J ends were trimmed by 4 bases and 9 bases, with 17 bases remaining between them. CDR3 in amino acids: CASSRDKRNAQYF. The CDR3, as DNA: TGTGCCAGCAGCCGGGACAAAAGGAACGCGCAGTACTTC.

V gene TRBV7-6 combines with J gene TRBJ2-5; D possibly corresponds to TRBD2 (5 bases). This CDR3 spans 12 amino acids. Germline-derived CDR1 and CDR2 are SGHVS and FNYEAQ. V gave up 1 base and J gave up 5 bases, with 5 bases separating them. This CDR3 is CASSLGEETQYF. Written as DNA, the CDR3 is TGTGCCAGCAGCTTAGGGGAGGAGACCCAGTACTTC.

The chain combines TRBV23-1 with TRBJ2-7; no clear D gene. TRBV23-1 is treated as an ORF (open reading frame) with a function not yet certain. The CDR3 totals 15 residues. V lost 0 bases, J lost 2 bases, and 11 bases lay in between. CDR3 residues: CASSQSLGVPYEQYF. In nucleotides, the CDR3 is TGCGCCAGCAGTCAATCGTTAGGAGTCCCCTACGAGCAGTACTTC.

This sequence joins TRBV5-1 and TRBJ2-1; weak D call: TRBD2 (6 bases). CDR1 is SGHRS, CDR2 YFSETQ, per germline. Trimming cost V 4 bases and J 1 base, with 9 bases left between them. The CDR3 runs to 14 residues. Written as DNA, the CDR3 is TGCGCCAGCAGCCCGGGGACTTCCTACAATGAGCAGTTCTTC. Its translation: CASSPGTSYNEQFF.

With regard to this clone: The CDR3 ends on some other residue instead of the conserved phenylalanine or tryptophan, so this is likely a read error. Because the CDR3's place on the DNA is in doubt, the DNA is left out and the CDR3 is given as listed by TCRdb. V and J are TRBV20-1 and TRBJ2-7; the table's D call, TRBD2, has no DNA check behind it. From germline, CDR1 is DFQATT and CDR2 SNEGSKA (reference sequence). The CDR3 length is 9 residues, termini included. This CDR3 reads CSARDPEGI.

The chain links TRBV28 to TRBJ2-5, with 14 nucleotides matching TRBD2. Germline CDR1 and CDR2: MDHEN and SYDVKM. The CDR3 is made up of 17 amino acids. Losses at the gene ends were 4 bases for V and 4 bases for J; bases not matched to a gene: 8. The CDR3 region is CASSWVRGTSGRETQYF. DNA for the CDR3: TGTGCCAGCAGTTGGGTTCGGGGGACTAGCGGGAGAGAGACCCAGTACTTC.

The genes are TRBV5-4 and TRBJ1-1, with 7 bases aligning to TRBD1. V shed 4 bases, J shed 1 base, and the junction held 7 bases outside the gene matches. The germline V gene encodes CDR1 SGHNT and CDR2 YYREEE (reference sequence). The CDR3 has 15 amino acids. DNA of the CDR3: TGTGCCAGCAGCCGACCGGGACAGCCGAACACTGAAGCTTTCTTT. Residues: CASSRPGQPNTEAFF. Full variable domain (outside the CDR3, taken from reference TRBV5-4 and TRBJ1-1): ETGVTQSPTHLIKTRGQQVTLRCSSQSGHNTVSWYQQALGQGPQFIFQYYREEENGRGNFPPRFSGLQFPNYSSELNVNALELDDSALYLCASSRPGQPNTEAFFGQGTRLTVV.

This chain joins TRBV11-1 and TRBJ1-3; 8 nucleotides line up with TRBD1. V trimming: 5 bases; J trimming: 1 base; junction bases outside the gene matches: 7. The length of the CDR3 is 16 residues. Per the germline V gene, CDR1 is SGHAT and CDR2 is FQDESV (reference sequence). CDR3 bases: TGTGCCAGCAGCGAACGACAGGGGCAATCTGGAAACACCATATATTTT. Amino acid sequence: CASSERQGQSGNTIYF.

The chain joins TRBV12-1 to TRBJ2-5; TRBD2 is the table's D call and was not checked against the DNA. TRBV12-1 has pseudogene status. This CDR3 has 15 residues. DNA of the CDR3: TGTGCCAGCAGCCAACGACTAGCGGGGCAAGAGACCCAGTACTTC. Translated: CASSQRLAGQETQYF.